This T cell receptor beta chain was captured by sequencing in a study of control samples from healthy donors and cancer patients (dated by TCRdb to 2019 to 2021). A remark on this clone: Its antigen remains undetermined. Nothing much larger sits one base from this clone, and base qualities are not available.

Library prep was done by the immunoSEQ multiplex PCR assay. In TCRdb, the immuneACCESS table is reduced to in-frame sequences with V and J assigned. These tables do not hold every clone; where another copy was compared, an unresolved V gene accounts for under half, and the others remain unexplained. Here the sample has about 160,000 clones; around 93% occur a single time. Of the sample, about 4% falls within the top ten clones. The germline V gene specifies LGHNT as CDR1 and FRNRAP as CDR2. Cut back by 1 base and 1 base, the V and J ends lie 16 bases apart. The CDR3, from cysteine to phenylalanine, totals 17 residues. The only DNA kept is the CDR3, 51 bases in frame from the first base.

The source is a woman between 55 and 75 years old in good health. Input material: blood. The chain is assembled from TRBV12-5 and TRBJ2-5; the D gene is not confidently resolved. The CDR3 reads as follows: CASGLAPFGPFQETQYF. The DNA reads TGTGCTAGTGGTTTGGCACCTTTCGGACCTTTCCAAGAGACCCAGTACTTC.